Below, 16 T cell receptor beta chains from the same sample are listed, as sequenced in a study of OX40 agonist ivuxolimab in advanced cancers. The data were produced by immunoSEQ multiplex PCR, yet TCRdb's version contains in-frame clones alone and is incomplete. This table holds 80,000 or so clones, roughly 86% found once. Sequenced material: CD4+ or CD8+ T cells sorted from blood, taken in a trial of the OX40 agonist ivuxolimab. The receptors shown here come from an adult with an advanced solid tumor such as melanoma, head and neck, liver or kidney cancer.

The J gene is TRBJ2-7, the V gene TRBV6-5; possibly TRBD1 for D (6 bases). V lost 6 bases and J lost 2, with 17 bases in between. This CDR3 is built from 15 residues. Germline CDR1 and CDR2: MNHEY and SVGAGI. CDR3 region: CASRPIQDSAYEQYF. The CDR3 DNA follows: TGTGCCAGCAGGCCGATTCAGGACAGCGCCTACGAGCAGTACTTC.

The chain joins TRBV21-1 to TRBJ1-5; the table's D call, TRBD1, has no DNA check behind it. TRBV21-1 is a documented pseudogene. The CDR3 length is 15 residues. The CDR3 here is CASSQGQVSNQPQHF. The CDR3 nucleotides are TGTGCCAGCAGCCAAGGACAGGTAAGCAATCAGCCCCAGCATTTT.

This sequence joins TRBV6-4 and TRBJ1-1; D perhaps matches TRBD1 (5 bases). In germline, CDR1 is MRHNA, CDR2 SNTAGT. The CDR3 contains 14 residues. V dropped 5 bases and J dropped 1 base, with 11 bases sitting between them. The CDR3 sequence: CASSLGPENTEAFF. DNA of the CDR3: TGTGCCAGCAGTCTGGGACCGGAGAACACTGAAGCTTTCTTT.

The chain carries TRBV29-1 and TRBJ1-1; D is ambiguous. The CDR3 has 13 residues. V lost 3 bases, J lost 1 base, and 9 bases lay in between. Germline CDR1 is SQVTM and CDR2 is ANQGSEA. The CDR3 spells CSVDVYRNTEAFF. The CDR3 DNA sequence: TGCAGCGTTGATGTTTACAGGAACACTGAAGCTTTCTTT.

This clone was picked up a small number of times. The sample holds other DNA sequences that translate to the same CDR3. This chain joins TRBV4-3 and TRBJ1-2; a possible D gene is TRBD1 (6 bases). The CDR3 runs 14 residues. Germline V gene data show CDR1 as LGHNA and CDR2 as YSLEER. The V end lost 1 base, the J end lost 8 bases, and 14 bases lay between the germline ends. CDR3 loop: CASSQAGGARGYTF. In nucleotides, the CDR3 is TGCGCCAGCAGCCAAGCGGGGGGGGCGCGAGGCTACACCTTC.

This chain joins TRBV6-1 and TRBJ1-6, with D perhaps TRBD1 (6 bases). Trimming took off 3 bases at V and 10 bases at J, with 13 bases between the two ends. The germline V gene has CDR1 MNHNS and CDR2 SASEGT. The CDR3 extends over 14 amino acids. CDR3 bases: TGTGCCAGCAGTGACGGGGGGGCGGAGTCACCCCTCCACTTT. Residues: CASSDGGAESPLHF.

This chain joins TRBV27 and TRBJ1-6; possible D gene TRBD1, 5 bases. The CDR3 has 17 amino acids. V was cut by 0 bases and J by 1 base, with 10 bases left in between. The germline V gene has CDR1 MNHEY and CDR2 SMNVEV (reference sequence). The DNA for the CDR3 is TGTGCCAGCAGTTTATCAGGGGCGAAATCCTATAATTCACCCCTCCACTTT. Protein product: CASSLSGAKSYNSPLHF.

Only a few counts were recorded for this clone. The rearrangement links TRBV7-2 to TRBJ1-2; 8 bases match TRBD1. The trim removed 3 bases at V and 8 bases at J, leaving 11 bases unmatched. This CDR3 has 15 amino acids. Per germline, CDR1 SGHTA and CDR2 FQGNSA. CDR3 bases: TGTGCCAGCAGCTTCCCGGGCAGGGGGCGACAGGGCTACACCTTC. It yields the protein CASSFPGRGRQGYTF.

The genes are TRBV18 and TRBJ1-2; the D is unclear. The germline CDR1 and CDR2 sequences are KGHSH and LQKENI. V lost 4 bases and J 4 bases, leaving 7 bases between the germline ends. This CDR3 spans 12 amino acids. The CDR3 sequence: CASSQESYGYTF. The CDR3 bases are TGTGCCAGCTCACAGGAGAGCTATGGCTACACCTTC.

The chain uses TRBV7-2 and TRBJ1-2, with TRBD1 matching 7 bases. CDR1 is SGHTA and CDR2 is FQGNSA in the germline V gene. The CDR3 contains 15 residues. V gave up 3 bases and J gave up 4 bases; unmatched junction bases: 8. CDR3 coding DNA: TGTGCCAGCAGCTTCGAGCGACAGGGAGGCTATGGCTACACCTTC. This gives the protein CASSFERQGGYGYTF.

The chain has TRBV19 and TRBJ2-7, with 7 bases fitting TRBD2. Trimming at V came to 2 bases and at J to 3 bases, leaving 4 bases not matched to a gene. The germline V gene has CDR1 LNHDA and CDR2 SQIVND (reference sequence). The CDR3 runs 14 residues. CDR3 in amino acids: CASSIKAGIYEQYF. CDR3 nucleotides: TGTGCCAGTAGTATAAAAGCGGGGATCTACGAGCAGTACTTC.

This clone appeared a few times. The CDR3 is CASSLAVSDSYEQYF. The CDR3 nucleotides are TGTGCCAGCAGCTTAGCTGTCTCCGATTCCTACGAGCAGTACTTC. The V and J genes are TRBV7-6 and TRBJ2-7; D is unresolved. The CDR3 contains 15 residues. Per germline, CDR1 SGHVS and CDR2 FNYEAQ. V gave up 0 bases and J gave up 1 base, with 10 bases separating them.

CDR3 region: CASSELGTSTDTQYF. The CDR3, as DNA: TGTGCCAGCAGTGAATTGGGGACTAGCACAGATACGCAGTATTTT. The chain uses TRBV25-1 and TRBJ2-3, with a possible D match to TRBD2 (6 bases). The CDR3 is made up of 15 amino acids. Germline loops: CDR1 MGHDK, CDR2 SYGVNS. The V and J ends lost 1 base and 0 bases respectively, with 8 bases between them.

The CDR3: CASSQVGDRVRTNEKLFF. DNA for the CDR3: TGCGCCAGCAGCCAAGTGGGGGATAGGGTTCGAACTAATGAAAAACTGTTTTTT. This chain links TRBV4-1 with TRBJ1-4, with a weak D call TRBD1 (5 bases). Trimming took 1 base from V and 1 from J, leaving 16 bases between them. The CDR3 has 18 residues. Germline assignment: CDR1 MGHRA and CDR2 YSYEKL.

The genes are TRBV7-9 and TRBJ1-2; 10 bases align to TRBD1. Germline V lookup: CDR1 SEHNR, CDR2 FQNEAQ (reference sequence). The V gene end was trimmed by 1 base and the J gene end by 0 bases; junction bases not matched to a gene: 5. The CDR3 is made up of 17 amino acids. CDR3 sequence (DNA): TGTGCCAGCAGCTTAGGGGACAGGGGCGTTTCTAACTATGGCTACACCTTC. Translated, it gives CASSLGDRGVSNYGYTF.

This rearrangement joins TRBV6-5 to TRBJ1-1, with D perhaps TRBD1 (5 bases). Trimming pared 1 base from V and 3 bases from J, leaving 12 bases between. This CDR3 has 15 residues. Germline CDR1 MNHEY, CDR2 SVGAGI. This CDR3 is CASSYWGEGYTEAFF. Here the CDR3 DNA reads TGTGCCAGCAGTTACTGGGGGGAGGGGTACACTGAAGCTTTCTTT.